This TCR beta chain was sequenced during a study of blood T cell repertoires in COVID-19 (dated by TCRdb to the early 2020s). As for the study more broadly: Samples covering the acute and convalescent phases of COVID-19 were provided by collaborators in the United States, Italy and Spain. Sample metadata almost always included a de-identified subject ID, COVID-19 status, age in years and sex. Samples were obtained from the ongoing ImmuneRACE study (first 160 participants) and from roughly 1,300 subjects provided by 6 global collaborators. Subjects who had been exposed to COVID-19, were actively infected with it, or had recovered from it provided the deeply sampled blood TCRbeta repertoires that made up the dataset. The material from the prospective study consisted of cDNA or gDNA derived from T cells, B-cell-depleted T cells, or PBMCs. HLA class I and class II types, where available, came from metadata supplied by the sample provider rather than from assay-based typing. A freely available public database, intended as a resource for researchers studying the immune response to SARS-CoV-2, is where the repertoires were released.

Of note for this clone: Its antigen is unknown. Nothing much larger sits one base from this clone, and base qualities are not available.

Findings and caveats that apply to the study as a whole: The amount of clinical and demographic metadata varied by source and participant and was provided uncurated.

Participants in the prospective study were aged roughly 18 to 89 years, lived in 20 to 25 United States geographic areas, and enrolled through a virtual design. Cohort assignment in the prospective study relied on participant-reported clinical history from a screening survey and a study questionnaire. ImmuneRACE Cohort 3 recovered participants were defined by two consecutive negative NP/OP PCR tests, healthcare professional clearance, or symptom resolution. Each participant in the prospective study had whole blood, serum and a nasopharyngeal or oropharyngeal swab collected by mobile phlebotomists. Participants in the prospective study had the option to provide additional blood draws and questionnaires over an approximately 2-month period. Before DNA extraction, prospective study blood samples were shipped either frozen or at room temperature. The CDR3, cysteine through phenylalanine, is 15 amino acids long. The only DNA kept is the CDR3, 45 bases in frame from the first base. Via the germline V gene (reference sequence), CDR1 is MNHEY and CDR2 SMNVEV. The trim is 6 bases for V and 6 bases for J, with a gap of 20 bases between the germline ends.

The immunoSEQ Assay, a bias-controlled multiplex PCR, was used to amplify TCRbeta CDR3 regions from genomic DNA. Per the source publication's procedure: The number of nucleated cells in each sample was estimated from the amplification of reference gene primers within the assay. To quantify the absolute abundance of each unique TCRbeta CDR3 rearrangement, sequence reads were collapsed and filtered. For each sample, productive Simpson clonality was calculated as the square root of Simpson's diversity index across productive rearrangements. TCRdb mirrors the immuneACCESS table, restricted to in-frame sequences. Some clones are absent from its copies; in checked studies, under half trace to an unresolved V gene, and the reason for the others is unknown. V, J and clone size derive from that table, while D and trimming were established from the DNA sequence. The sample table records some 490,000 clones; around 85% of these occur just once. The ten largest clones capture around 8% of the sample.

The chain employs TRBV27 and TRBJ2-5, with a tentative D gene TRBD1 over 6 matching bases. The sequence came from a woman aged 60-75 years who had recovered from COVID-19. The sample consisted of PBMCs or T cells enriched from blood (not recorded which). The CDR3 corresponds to CASRPTGKSQKTQYF. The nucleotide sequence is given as TGTGCCAGCAGACCCACAGGGAAGTCCCAGAAGACCCAGTACTTC.